The following is a TCR beta chain sequence with its context. Its antigen remains unidentified. Base qualities were left out, and no much larger clone turns up one base away. This entry comes from a study of blood T cell repertoires in COVID-19 (dated by TCRdb to about 2020). Looking at the study overall: Samples from collaborators originated in the United States, Italy and Spain and spanned both the acute and convalescent phases of COVID-19. The prospective study material was composed of cDNA or gDNA derived from T cells, B-cell-depleted T cells, or PBMCs. Deeply sampled blood TCRbeta repertoires from subjects exposed to, actively infected with, or recovered from COVID-19 were included in the dataset. A freely available public database, intended as a resource for researchers studying the immune response to SARS-CoV-2, is where the repertoires were released. Samples came from the ongoing ImmuneRACE study (first 160 participants) plus 1,254 subjects from 6 global collaborators. Sample metadata almost always included a de-identified subject ID, COVID-19 status, age in years and sex. Where HLA class I and class II types were available, the types were taken from metadata supplied by the sample provider, not from assay-based typing. General study outcomes and caveats: How much clinical and demographic metadata was included differed by source and by participant, and the metadata was provided uncurated.

Collaborating institutions collected whole blood in K2EDTA tubes following their own protocols. Collaborator samples were shipped for TCRbeta analysis as frozen whole blood, isolated PBMCs, or DNA extracted from either sample type. The immunoSEQ Assay, a bias-controlled multiplex PCR, was used to amplify TCRbeta CDR3 regions from genomic DNA. Processing in the source paper ran as follows. Nucleated cell counts per sample were estimated from amplification of reference gene primers within the assay. Sequence reads were collapsed and filtered to measure the absolute abundance of every unique TCRbeta CDR3 rearrangement. For each sample, productive Simpson clonality was calculated as the square root of Simpson's diversity index across productive rearrangements. The clones in this table, taken by TCRdb from immuneACCESS, are in-frame only. Not every clone is retained; where verified, under half of the shortfall comes from an unresolved V gene, and the cause of the rest is unknown. D and trimming come from the DNA, and the V and J calls and clone size come from that table. Here the sample has 13,000 to 15,000 clones; around 92% occur a single time. About 7.6% of the sample rests with the top ten.

The source of this sequence is a human donor with active COVID-19. The donor label of this sample is uncertain. The sequenced sample consisted of peripheral blood.

The CDR3 region: CASSPDSHAYEQYF. The nucleotide sequence is given as TGTGCCAGCAGCCCCGACAGTCATGCCTACGAGCAGTACTTC. The rearranged chain carries TRBV7-2 and TRBJ2-7; the D gene is possibly TRBD1, with 5 bases matching. The CDR3 runs 14 residues from the cysteine to the phenylalanine. Here the CDR3 DNA is all that survives: 42 bases in frame from base 1. CDR1 and CDR2 are read off the germline V gene as SGHTA and FQGNSA. The junction shows trimming of 5 bases on V and 2 bases on J, plus 13 bases between the germline ends.